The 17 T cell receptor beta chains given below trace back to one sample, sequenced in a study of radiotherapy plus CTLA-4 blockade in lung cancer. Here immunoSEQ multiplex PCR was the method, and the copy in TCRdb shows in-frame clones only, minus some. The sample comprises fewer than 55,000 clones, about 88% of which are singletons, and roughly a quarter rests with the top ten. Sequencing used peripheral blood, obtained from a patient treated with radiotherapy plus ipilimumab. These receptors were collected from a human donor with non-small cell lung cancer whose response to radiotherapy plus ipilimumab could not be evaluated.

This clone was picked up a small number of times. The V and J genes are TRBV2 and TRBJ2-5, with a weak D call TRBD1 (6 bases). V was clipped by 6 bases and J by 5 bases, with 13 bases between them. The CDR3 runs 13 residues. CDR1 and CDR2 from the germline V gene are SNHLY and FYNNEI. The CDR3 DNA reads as TGTGCCAGCAGACAGGGTCCTGGGGAGACCCAGTACTTC. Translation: CASRQGPGETQYF.

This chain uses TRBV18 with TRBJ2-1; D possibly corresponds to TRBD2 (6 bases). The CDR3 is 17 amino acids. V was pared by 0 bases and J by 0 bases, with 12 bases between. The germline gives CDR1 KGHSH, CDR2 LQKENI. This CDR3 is CASSPPVAEASYNEQFF. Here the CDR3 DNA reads TGTGCCAGCTCACCACCCGTAGCGGAGGCCTCCTACAATGAGCAGTTCTTC.

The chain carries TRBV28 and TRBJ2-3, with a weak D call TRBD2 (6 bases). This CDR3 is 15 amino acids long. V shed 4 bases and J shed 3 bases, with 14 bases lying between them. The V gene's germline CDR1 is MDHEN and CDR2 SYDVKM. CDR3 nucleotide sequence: TGTGCCAGCAGTTCCCCCAGACTAGGAACAGATACGCAGTATTTT. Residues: CASSSPRLGTDTQYF. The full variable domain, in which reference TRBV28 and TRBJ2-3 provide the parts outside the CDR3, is DVKVTQSSRYLVKRTGEKVFLECVQDMDHENMFWYRQDPGLGLRLIYFSYDVKMKEKGDIPEGYSVSREKKERFSLILESASTNQTSMYLCASSSPRLGTDTQYFGPGTRLTVL.

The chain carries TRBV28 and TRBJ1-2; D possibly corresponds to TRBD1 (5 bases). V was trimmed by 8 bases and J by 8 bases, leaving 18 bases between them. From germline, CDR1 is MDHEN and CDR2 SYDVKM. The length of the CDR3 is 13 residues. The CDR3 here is CASHHQGTEGYTF. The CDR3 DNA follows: TGTGCCAGCCACCACCAGGGTACTGAGGGCTACACCTTC.

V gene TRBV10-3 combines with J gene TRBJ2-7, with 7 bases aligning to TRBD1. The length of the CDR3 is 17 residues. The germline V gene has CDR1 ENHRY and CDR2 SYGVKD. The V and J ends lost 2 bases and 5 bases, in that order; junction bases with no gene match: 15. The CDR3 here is CAISEANPRQGTNEQYF. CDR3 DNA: TGTGCCATCAGTGAGGCTAACCCCCGACAGGGTACAAACGAGCAGTACTTC.

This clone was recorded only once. The CDR3 loop reads CASSLVEPGGGEQYF. The CDR3 region has the DNA TGTGCCAGCAGCTTAGTGGAACCAGGGGGCGGCGAGCAGTACTTC. V and J are TRBV11-2 and TRBJ2-7, with 8 bases matching TRBD1. This CDR3 has 15 amino acids. V trimming: 1 base; J trimming: 6 bases; junction bases outside the gene matches: 8. The germline gives CDR1 SGHAT, CDR2 FQNNGV.

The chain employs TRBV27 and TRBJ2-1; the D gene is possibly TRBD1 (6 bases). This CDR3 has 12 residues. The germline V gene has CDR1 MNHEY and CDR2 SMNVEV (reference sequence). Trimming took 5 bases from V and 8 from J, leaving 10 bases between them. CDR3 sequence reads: CASSTGIDEQFF. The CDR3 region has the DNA TGTGCCAGCAGTACAGGGATCGATGAGCAGTTCTTC.

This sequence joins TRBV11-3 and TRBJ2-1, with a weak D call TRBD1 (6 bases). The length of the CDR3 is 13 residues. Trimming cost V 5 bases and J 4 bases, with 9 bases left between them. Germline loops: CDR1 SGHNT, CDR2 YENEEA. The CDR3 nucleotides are TGTGCCAGCAGCCACGGACAGTACAATGAGCAGTTCTTC. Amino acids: CASSHGQYNEQFF. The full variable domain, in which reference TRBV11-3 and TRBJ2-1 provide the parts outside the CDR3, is EAGVVQSPRYKIIEKKQPVAFWCNPISGHNTLYWYLQNLGQGPELLIRYENEEAVDDSQLPKDRFSAERLKGVDSTLKIQPAELGDSAVYLCASSHGQYNEQFFGPGTRLTVL.

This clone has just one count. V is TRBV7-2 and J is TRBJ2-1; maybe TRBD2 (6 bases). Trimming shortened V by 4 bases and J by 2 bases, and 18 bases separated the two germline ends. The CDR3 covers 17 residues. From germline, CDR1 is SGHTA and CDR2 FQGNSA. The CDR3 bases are TGTGCCAGCAGCTGGACTAAGAGGAATTTAGCCTACAATGAGCAGTTCTTC. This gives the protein CASSWTKRNLAYNEQFF. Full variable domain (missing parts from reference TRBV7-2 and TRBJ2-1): GAGVSQSPSNKVTEKGKDVELRCDPISGHTALYWYRQSLGQGLEFLIYFQGNSAPDKSGLPSDRFSAERTGGSVSTLTIQRTQQEDSAVYLCASSWTKRNLAYNEQFFGPGTRLTVL.

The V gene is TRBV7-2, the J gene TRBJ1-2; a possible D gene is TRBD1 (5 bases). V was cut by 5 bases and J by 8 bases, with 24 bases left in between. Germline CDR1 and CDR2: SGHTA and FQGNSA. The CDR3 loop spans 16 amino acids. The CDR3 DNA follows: TGTGCCAGCAGCCCCTACTCTGGGGCTACCCTGGGGGGCTACACCTTC. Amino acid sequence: CASSPYSGATLGGYTF.

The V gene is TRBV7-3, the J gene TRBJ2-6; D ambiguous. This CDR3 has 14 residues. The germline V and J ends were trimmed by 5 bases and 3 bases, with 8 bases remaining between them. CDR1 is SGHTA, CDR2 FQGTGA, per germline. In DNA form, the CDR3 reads TGTGCCAGCAGCGTCGTACATGGGGCCAACGTCCTGACTTTC. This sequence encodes CASSVVHGANVLTF.

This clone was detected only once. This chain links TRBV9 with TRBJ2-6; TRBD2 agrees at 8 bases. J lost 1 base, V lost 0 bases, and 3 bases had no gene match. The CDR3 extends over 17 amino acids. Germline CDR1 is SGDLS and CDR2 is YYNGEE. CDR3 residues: CASSVDGGGSGANVLTF. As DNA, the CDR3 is TGTGCCAGCAGCGTAGACGGGGGGGGGTCTGGGGCCAACGTCCTGACTTTC.

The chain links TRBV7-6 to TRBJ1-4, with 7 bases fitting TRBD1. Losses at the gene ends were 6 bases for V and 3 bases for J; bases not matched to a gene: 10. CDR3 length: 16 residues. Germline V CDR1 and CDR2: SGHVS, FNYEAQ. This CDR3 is CASSPLPGQPNEKLFF. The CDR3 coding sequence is TGTGCCAGCAGTCCTTTACCGGGACAGCCTAATGAAAAACTGTTTTTT. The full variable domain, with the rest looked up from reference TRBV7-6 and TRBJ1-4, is GAGVSQSPRYKVTKRGQDVALRCDPISGHVSLYWYRQALGQGPEFLTYFNYEAQQDKSGLPNDRFSAERPEGSISTLTIQRTEQRDSAMYRCASSPLPGQPNEKLFFGSGTQLSVL.

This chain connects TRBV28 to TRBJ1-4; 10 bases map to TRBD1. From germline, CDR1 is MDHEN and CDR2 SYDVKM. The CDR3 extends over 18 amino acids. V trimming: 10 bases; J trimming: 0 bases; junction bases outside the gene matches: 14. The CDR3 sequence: CATKGGTGVIPTNEKLFF. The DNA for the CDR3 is TGTGCCACCAAGGGAGGGACAGGGGTTATTCCAACTAATGAAAAACTGTTTTTT.

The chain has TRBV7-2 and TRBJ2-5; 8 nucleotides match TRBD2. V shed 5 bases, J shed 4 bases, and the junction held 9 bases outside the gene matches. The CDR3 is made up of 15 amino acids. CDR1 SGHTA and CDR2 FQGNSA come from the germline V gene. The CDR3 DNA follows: TGTGCCAGCAGCACTAGCTGGCTAGCGGGAGAGACCCAGTACTTC. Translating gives CASSTSWLAGETQYF.

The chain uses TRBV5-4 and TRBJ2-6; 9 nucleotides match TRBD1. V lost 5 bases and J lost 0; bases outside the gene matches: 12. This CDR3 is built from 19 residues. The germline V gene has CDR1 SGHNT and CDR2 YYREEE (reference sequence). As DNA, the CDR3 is TGTGCCAGCAGTTCCGGGACAGGGAAACTACGCTCTGGGGCCAACGTCCTGACTTTC. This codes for CASSSGTGKLRSGANVLTF.

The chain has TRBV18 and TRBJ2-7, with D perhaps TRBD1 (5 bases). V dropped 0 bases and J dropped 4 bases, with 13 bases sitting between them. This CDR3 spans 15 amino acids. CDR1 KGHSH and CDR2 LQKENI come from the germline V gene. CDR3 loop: CASSPPFQGSYEQYF. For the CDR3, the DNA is TGTGCCAGCTCACCACCGTTCCAGGGTTCATACGAGCAGTACTTC.